This TCR beta chain was sequenced for a study of blood T cell repertoires in COVID-19. Libraries were prepared by immunoSEQ multiplex PCR; TCRdb keeps only in-frame clonotypes and omits some of them. The sample has 65,000 to 95,000 clones; approximately 89% are singletons. V gave up 3 bases and J gave up 4 bases, with 13 bases separating them. The CDR3 contains 15 residues. The germline CDR1 and CDR2 sequences are MNHNS and SASEGT. Sequences were obtained from peripheral blood. The chain combines TRBV6-1 with TRBJ1-5; D is unclear. The receptor comes from a man aged 70 or older with active or convalescent COVID-19. CDR3 nucleotide sequence: TGTGCCAGCAGTGACGTTGGAGGAGGGAATCAGCCCCAGCATTTT. It translates to CASSDVGGGNQPQHF.